The present TCR beta chain was sequenced within a study of T cell repertoires in cytomegalovirus infection. Across the study: TCR beta signatures that were public indicated CMV infection and matching HLA type. Broader study findings: Identification of carriers of CMV plus the relevant HLA was achieved through cumulative public TCR beta family frequency. CMV-specific HLA-C-restricted TCR beta clonotypes dominated the ex vivo response.

A note on this clonotype: Its antigen is as yet unknown.

Germline-derived CDR1 and CDR2 are SGHVS and FNYEAQ. V shed 4 bases and J 0 bases; nucleotides not matched to a gene: 5. The CDR3 totals 16 residues. TCRdb analysed the reads with MiXCR anew, one entry per CDR3 protein. Of about 830,000 distinct CDR3 sequences listed, about 31% are singletons. The TCR sequence derives from a human donor in good health (CMV status not recorded). Some clones in this sample may be carry-over from other donors' samples. The sample here was cultured CD8+ T cells from PBMCs, taken from culture after CMV antigen stimulation. This sequence joins TRBV7-6 and TRBJ1-3; 8 nucleotides line up with TRBD1. Here the CDR3 reads CASSSGQGPSGNTIYF. In nucleotides, the CDR3 is TGTGCCAGCAGCTCCGGACAGGGACCCTCTGGAAACACCATATATTTT.